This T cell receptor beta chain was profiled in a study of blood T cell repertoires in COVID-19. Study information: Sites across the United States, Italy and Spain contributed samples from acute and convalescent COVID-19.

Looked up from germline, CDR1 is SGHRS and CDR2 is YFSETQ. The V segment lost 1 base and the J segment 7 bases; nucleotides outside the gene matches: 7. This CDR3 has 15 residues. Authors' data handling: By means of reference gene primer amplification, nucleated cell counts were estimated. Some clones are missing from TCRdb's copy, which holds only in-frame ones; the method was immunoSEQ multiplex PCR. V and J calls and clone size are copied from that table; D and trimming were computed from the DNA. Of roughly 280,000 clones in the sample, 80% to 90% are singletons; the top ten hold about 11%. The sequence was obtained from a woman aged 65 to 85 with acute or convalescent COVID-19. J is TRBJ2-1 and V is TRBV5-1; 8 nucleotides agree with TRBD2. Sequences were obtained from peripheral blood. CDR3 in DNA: TGCGCCAGCAGCTTGACGGGGGGGTCAATAAATGAGCAGTTCTTC. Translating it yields CASSLTGGSINEQFF.